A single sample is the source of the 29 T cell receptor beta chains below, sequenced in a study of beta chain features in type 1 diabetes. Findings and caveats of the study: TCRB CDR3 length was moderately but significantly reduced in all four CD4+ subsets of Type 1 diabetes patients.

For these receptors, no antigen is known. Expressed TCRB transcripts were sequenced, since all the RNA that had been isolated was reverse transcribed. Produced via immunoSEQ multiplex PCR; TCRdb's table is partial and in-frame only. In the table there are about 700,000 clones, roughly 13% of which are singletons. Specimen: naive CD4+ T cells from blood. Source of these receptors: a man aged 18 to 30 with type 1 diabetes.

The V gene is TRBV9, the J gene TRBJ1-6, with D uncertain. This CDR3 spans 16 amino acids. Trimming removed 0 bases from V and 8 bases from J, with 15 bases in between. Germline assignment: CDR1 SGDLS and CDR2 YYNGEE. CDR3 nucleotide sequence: TGTGCCAGCAGCGTAGCCGTCATCTCATCTGATTCACCCCTCCACTTT. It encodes CASSVAVISSDSPLHF.

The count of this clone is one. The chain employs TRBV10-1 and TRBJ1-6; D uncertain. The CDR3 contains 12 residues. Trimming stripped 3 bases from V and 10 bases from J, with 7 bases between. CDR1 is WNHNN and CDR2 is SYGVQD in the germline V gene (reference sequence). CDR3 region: CASSDNGSPLHF. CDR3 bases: TGCGCCAGCAGTGACAACGGATCACCCCTCCACTTT.

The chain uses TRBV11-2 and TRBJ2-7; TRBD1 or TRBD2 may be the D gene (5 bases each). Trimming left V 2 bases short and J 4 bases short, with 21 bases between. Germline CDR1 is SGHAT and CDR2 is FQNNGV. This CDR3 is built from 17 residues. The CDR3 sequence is CASSLLPGQGSLYEQYF. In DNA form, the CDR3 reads TGTGCCAGCAGCTTACTGCCGGGGCAGGGTAGTTTGTACGAGCAGTACTTC.

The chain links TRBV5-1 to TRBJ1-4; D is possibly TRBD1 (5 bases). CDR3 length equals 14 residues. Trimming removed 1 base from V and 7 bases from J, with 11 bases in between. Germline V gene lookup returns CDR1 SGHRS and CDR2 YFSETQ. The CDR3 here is CASSLPGRGEKLFF. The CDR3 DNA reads TGCGCCAGCAGCTTGCCAGGGAGGGGTGAAAAACTGTTTTTT.

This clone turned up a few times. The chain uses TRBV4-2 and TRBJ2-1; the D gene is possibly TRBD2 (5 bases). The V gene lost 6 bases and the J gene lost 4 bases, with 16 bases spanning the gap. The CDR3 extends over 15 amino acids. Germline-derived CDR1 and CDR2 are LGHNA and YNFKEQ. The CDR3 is CASSRNVEGYNEQFF. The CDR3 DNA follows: TGTGCCAGCAGTCGAAACGTTGAGGGATACAATGAGCAGTTCTTC.

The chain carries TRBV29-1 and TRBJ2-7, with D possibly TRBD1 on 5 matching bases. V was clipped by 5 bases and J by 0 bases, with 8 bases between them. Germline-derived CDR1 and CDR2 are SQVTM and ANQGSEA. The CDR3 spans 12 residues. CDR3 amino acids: CSVRQGSYEQYF. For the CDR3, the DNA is TGCAGCGTTCGGCAGGGCTCCTACGAGCAGTACTTC.

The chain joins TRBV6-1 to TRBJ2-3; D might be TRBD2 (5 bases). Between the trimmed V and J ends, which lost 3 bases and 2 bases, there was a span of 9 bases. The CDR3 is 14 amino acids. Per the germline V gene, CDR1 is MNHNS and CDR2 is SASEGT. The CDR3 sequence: CASSEEVLTDTQYF. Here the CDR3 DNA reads TGTGCCAGCAGTGAGGAGGTCCTCACAGATACGCAGTATTTT.

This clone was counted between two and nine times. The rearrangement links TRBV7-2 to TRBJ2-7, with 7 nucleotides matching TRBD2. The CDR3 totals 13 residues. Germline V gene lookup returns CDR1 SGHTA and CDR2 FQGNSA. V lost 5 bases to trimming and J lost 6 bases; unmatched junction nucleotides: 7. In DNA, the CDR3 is TGTGCCAGCAGCCCTGGACTAGTGGGCGAGCAGTACTTC. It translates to CASSPGLVGEQYF.

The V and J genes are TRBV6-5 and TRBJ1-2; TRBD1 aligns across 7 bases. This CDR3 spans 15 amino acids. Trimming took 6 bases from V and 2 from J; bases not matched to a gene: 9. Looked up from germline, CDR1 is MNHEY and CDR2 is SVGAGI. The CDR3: CASSANRGPNYGYTF. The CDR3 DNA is TGTGCCAGCAGCGCCAACAGGGGACCCAACTATGGCTACACCTTC.

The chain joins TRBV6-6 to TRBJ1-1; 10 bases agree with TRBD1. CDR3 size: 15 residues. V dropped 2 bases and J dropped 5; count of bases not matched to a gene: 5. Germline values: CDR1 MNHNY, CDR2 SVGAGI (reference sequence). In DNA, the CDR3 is TGTGCCAGCAGTTACCCTGGGACAGGGGTTACTGAAGCTTTCTTT. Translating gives CASSYPGTGVTEAFF.

The CDR3 bases are TGCGCCAGCAGCCGTAGACAGGGAGGCACCGGGGAGCTGTTTTTT. This codes for CASSRRQGGTGELFF. J is TRBJ2-2 and V is TRBV5-1; tentative D call: TRBD1 (7 bases). The V and J ends lost 4 bases and 4 bases respectively, with 14 bases between them. The CDR3 is 15 residues long. Germline CDR1 SGHRS, CDR2 YFSETQ.

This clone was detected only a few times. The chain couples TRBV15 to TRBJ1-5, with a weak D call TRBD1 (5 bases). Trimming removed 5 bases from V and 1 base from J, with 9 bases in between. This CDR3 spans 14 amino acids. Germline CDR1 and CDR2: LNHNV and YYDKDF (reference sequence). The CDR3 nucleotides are TGTGCCACCAGCGGGGGACCGAGCAATCAGCCCCAGCATTTT. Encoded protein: CATSGGPSNQPQHF.

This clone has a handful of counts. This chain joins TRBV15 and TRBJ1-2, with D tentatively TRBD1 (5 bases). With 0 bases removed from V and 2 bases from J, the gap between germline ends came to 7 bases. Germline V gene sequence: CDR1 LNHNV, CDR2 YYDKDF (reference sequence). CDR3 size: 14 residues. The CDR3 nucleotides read TGTGCCACCAGCAGAGACGGGGGAAACTATGGCTACACCTTC. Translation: CATSRDGGNYGYTF.

CDR3 in amino acids: CASSTGTVYGYTF. The CDR3 bases are TGCGCCAGCAGTACCGGGACAGTCTATGGCTACACCTTC. The V gene is TRBV10-2, the J gene TRBJ1-2; 7 bases fit TRBD1. CDR3 size: 13 residues. The ends lost 5 bases at V and 4 bases at J; junction bases unmatched: 4. CDR1 and CDR2 from the germline V gene are WSHSY and SAAADI.

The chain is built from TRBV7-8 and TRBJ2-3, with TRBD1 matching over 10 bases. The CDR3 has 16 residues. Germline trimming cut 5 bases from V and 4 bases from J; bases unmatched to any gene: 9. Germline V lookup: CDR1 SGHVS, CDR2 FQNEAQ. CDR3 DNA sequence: TGTGCCAGCAGCCCTAGGGGACAGGGGTTAGCAGATACGCAGTATTTT. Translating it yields CASSPRGQGLADTQYF. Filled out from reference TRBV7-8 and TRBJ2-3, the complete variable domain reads GAGVSQSPRYKVAKRGQDVALRCDPISGHVSLFWYQQALGQGPEFLTYFQNEAQLDKSGLPSDRFFAERPEGSVSTLKIQRTQQEDSAVYLCASSPRGQGLADTQYFGPGTRLTVL.

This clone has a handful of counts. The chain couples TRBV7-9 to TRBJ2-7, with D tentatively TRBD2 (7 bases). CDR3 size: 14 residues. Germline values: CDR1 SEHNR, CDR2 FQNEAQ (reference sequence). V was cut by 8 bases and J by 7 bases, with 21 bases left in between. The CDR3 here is CASLWGGTPLEQYF. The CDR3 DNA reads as TGTGCCAGCCTCTGGGGGGGCACTCCCTTGGAGCAGTACTTC.

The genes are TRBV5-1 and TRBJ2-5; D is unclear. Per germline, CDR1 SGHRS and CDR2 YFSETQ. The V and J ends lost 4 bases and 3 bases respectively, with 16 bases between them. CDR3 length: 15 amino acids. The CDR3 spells CASSPQIGIEETQYF. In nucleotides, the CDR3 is TGCGCCAGCAGCCCACAAATAGGGATCGAAGAGACCCAGTACTTC. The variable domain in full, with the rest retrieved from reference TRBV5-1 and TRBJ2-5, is KAGVTQTPRYLIKTRGQQVTLSCSPISGHRSVSWYQQTPGQGLQFLFEYFSETQRNKGNFPGRFSGRQFSNSRSEMNVSTLELGDSALYLCASSPQIGIEETQYFGPGTRLLVL.

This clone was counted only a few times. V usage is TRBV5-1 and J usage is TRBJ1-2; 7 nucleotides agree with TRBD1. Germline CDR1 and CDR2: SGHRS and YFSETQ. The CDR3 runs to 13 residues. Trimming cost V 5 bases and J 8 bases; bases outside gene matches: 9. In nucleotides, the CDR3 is TGCGCCAGCAGAAGGGGACAGTACGACGGCTACACCTTC. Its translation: CASRRGQYDGYTF.

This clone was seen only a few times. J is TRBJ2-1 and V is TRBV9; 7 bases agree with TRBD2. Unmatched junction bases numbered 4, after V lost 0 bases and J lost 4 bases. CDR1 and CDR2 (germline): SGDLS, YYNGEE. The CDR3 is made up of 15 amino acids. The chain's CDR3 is CASSVGAGIYNEQFF. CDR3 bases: TGTGCCAGCAGCGTAGGAGCGGGGATTTACAATGAGCAGTTCTTC.

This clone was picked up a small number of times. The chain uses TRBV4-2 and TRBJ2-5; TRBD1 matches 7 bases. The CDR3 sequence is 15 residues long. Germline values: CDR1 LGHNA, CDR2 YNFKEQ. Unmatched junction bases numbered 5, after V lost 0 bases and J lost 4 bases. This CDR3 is CASSQDPGDRETQYF. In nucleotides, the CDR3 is TGTGCCAGCAGCCAAGATCCTGGGGACAGAGAGACCCAGTACTTC.

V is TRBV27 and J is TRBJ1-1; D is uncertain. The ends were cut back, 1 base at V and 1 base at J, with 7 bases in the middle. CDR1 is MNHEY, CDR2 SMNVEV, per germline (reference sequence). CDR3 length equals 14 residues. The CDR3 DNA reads TGTGCCAGCAGTTTATGGCAGAAGAACACTGAAGCTTTCTTT. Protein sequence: CASSLWQKNTEAFF.

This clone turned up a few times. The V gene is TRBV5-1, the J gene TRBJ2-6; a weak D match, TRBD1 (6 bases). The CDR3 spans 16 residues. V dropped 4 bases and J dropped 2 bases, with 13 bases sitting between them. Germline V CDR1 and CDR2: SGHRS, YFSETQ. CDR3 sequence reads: CASSLESGAGANVLTF. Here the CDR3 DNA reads TGCGCCAGCAGCCTTGAATCAGGGGCTGGGGCCAACGTCCTGACTTTC. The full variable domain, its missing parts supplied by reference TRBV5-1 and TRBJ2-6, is KAGVTQTPRYLIKTRGQQVTLSCSPISGHRSVSWYQQTPGQGLQFLFEYFSETQRNKGNFPGRFSGRQFSNSRSEMNVSTLELGDSALYLCASSLESGAGANVLTFGAGSRLTVL.

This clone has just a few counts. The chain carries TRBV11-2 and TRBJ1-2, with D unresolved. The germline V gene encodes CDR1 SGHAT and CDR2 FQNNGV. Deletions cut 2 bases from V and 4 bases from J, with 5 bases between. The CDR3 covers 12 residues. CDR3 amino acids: CASSLNFYGYTF. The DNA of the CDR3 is TGTGCCAGCAGCTTAAATTTCTATGGCTACACCTTC.

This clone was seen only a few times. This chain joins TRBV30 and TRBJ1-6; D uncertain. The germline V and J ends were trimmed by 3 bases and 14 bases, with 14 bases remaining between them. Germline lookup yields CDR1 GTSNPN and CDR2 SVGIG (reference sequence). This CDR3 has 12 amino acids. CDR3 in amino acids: CAWSVPFEALHF. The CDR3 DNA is TGTGCCTGGAGCGTCCCATTTGAGGCCCTCCACTTT.

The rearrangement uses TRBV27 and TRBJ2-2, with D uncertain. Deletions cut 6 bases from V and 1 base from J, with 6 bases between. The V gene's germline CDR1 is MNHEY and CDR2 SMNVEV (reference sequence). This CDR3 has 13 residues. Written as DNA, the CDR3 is TGTGCCAGCAGGGGTAGGAACACCGGGGAGCTGTTTTTT. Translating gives CASRGRNTGELFF.

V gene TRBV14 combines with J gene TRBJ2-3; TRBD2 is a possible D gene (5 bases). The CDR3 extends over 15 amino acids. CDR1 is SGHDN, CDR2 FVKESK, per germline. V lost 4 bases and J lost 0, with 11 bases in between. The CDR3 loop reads CASSPGGGSTDTQYF. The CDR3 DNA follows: TGTGCCAGCAGCCCTGGAGGAGGAAGCACAGATACGCAGTATTTT.

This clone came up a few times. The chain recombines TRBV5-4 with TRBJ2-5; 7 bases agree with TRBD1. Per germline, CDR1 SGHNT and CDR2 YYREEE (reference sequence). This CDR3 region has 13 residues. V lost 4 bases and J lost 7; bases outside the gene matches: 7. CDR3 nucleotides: TGTGCCAGCAGCACGACAGGGAGCGGGACCCAGTACTTC. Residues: CASSTTGSGTQYF.

The CDR3 spells CASSVKPQGGNEQFF. The CDR3 nucleotides are TGTGCCAGCAGCGTAAAACCACAGGGTGGTAATGAGCAGTTCTTC. This chain joins TRBV9 and TRBJ2-1; possible D gene TRBD1, 6 bases. V dropped 1 base and J dropped 7 bases, with 15 bases sitting between them. Germline V gives CDR1 SGDLS, CDR2 YYNGEE. The CDR3 contains 15 residues. Together with reference TRBV9 and TRBJ2-1, the CDR3 gives the full variable domain: DSGVTQTPKHLITATGQRVTLRCSPRSGDLSVYWYQQSLDQGLQFLIQYYNGEERAKGNILERFSAQQFPDLHSELNLSSLELGDSALYFCASSVKPQGGNEQFFGPGTRLTVL.

The CDR3 region is CASALVRLPGNTIYF. The CDR3 nucleotides read TGTGCCAGCGCCCTTGTCAGGCTACCTGGAAACACCATATATTTT. This chain links TRBV7-2 with TRBJ1-3, with unresolved D. V lost 8 bases and J 2 bases, leaving 16 bases between the germline ends. The CDR3 runs 15 residues. Germline V gives CDR1 SGHTA, CDR2 FQGNSA.